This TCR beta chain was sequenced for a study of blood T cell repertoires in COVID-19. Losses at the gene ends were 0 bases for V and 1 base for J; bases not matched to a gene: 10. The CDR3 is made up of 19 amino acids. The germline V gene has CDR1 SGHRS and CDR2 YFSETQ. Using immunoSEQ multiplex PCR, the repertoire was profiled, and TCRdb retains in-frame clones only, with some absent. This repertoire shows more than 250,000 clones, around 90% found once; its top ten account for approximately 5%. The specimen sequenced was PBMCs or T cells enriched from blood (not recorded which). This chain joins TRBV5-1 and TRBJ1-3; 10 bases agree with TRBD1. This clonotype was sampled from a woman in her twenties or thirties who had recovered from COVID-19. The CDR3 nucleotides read TGCGCCAGCAGCTTGGCTGGCGACAGGGGGCGGTCATCTGGAAACACCATATATTTT. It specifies CASSLAGDRGRSSGNTIYF. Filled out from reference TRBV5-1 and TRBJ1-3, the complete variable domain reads KAGVTQTPRYLIKTRGQQVTLSCSPISGHRSVSWYQQTPGQGLQFLFEYFSETQRNKGNFPGRFSGRQFSNSRSEMNVSTLELGDSALYLCASSLAGDRGRSSGNTIYFGEGSWLTVV.